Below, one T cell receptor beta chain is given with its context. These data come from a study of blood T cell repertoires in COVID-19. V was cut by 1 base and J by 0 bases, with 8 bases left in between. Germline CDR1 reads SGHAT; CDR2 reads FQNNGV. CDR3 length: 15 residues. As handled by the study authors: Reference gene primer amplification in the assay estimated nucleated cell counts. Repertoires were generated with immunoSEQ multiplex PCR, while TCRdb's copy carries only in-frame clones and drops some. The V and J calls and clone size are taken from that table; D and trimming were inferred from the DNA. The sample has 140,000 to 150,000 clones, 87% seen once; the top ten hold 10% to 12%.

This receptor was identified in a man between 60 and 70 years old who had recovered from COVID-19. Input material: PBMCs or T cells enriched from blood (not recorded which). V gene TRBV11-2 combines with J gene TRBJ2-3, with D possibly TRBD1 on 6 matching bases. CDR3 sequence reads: CASSLVGASTDTQYF. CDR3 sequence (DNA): TGTGCCAGCAGCTTAGTGGGGGCTAGCACAGATACGCAGTATTTT.